Given below is one TCR beta chain in context. The antigen remains undetermined. The CDR3 has 16 amino acids. V lost 4 bases and J lost 4; bases outside the gene matches: 6. From germline, CDR1 is SGDLS and CDR2 YYNGEE. The record originates from a study of cytomegalovirus exposure and HLA in healthy donors. Assay: immunoSEQ multiplex PCR; the TCRdb copy retains only in-frame clones and omits some. This sample carries under 400,000 clones, roughly 85% of them seen once, and the ten largest clones take around 0.8%. Whole-study findings and limits: Cytomegalovirus-associated status was assigned to approximately 160 TCR beta chains.

Specimen: PBMCs. The sequence was obtained from a young woman in good health and CMV-seronegative. This sequence joins TRBV9 and TRBJ2-1; 12 nucleotides match TRBD2. The CDR3 region is CASSFLAGGLYNEQFF. The DNA for the CDR3 is TGTGCCAGCAGCTTCCTAGCGGGAGGGTTGTACAATGAGCAGTTCTTC.